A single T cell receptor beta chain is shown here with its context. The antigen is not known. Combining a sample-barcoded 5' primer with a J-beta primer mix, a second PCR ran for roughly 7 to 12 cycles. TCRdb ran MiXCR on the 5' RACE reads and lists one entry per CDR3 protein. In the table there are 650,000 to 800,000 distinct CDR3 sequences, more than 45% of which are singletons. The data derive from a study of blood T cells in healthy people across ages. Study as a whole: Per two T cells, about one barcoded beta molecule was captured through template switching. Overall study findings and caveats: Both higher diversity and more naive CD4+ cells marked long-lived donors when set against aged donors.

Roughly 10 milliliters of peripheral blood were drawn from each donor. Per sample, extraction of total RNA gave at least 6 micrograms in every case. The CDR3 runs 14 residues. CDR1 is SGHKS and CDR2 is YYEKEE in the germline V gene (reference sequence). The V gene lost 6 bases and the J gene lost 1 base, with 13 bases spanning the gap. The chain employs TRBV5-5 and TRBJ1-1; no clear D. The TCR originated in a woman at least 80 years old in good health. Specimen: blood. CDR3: CASTSGFGNTEAFF. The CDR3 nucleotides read TGTGCCAGCACCTCAGGTTTTGGGAACACTGAAGCTTTCTTT.